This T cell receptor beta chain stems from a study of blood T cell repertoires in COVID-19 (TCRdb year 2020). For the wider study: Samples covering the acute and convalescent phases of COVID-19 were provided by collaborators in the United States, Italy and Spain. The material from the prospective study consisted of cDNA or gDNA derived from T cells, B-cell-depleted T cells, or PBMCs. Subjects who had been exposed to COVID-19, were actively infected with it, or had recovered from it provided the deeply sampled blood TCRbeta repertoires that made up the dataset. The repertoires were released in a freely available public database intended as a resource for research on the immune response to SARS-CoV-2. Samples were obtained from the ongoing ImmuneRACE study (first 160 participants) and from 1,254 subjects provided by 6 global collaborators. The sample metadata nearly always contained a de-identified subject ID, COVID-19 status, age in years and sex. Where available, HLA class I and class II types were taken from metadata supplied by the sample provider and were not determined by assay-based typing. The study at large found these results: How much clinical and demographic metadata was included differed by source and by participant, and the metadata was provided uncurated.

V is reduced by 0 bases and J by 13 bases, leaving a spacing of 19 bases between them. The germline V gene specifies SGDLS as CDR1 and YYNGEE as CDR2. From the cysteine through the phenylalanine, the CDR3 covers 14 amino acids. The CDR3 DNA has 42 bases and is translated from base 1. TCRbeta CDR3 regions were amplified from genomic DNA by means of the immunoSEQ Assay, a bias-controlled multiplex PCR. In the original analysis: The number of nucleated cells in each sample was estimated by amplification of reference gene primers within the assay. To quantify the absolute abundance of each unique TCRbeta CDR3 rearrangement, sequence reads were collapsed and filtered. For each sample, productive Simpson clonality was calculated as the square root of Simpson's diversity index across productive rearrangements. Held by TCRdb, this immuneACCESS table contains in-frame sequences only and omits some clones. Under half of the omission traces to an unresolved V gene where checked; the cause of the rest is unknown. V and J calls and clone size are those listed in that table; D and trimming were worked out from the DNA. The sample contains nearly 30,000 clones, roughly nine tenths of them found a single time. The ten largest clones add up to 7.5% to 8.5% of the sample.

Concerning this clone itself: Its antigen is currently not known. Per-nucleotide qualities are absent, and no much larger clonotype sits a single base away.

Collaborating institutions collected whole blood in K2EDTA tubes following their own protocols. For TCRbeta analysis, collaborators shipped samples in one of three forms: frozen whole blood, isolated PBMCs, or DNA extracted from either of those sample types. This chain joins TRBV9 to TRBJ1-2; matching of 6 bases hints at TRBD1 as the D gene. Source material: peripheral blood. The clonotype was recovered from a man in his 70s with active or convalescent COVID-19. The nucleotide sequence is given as TGTGCCAGCAGCGTAGAGTCGACAGGCCCCCTGGGCACCTTC. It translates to CASSVESTGPLGTF.